The source of this TCR beta chain is a study of CD8+ T cells in alopecia areata. Whole-study context: Twice daily, treated patients received 5 to 10 mg of oral tofacitinib.

Germline V CDR1 and CDR2: LNHDA, SQIVND (reference sequence). The J segment lost 9 bases and the V segment lost 7 bases, leaving 9 bases of the junction unmatched. CDR3 length: 13 residues. Sequencing relied on a cDNA template that was reverse transcribed from extracted RNA. This table comes from immunoSEQ multiplex PCR, and its TCRdb copy is limited to in-frame clones, with some not included. The data contain hundreds of thousands of clones, around 62% of them singletons. Study findings and constraints: Shared TCR sequences were less clear between patients than in mice, possibly partly from HLA diversity.

Remarks on this clone: Its antigen is undetermined.

V and J are TRBV19 and TRBJ2-1, with TRBD2 identical over 7 bases. The sequence was collected from a human donor with alopecia areata. The sample consisted of CD4+ T cells sorted from blood, taken at week 0. CDR3 bases: TGTGCCAGTACGAGGCGGGAGTTTACTGAGCAGTTCTTC. This encodes CASTRREFTEQFF.